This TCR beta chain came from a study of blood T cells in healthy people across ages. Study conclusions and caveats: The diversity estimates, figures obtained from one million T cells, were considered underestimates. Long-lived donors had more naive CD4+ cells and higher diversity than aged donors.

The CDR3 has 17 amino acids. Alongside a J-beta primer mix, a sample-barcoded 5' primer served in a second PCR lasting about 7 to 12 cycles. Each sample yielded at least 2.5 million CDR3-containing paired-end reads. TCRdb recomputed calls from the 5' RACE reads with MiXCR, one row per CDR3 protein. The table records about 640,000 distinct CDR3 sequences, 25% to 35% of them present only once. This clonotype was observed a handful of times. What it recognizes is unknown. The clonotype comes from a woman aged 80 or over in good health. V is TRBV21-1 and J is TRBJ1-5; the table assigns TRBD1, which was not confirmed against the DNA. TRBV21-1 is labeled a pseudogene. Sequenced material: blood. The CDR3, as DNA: TGTGCCAGCAGTCAAGACTTCCCGGGACAGAATAATCAGCCCCAGCATTTT. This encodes CASSQDFPGQNNQPQHF.